This TCR beta chain was identified in a study of blood T cell repertoires in COVID-19. Study as a whole: Italy, Spain and the United States were the sources of the convalescent and acute COVID-19 samples.

Trimming shortened V by 0 bases and J by 5 bases, and 16 bases separated the two germline ends. CDR3 size: 16 residues. Germline V gene lookup returns CDR1 LGHNA and CDR2 YSLEER. Categorization into cohorts depended on clinical history that participants reported. In the original processing: Amplifying reference gene primers gave estimates of nucleated cell counts. Sequencing was performed with immunoSEQ multiplex PCR; in TCRdb, only in-frame clones are kept and a portion is missing. D and trimming were read from the DNA, whereas the V and J calls and clone size are those reported in that table. The sample records roughly 200,000 clones, around 88% being singletons.

This chain links TRBV4-3 with TRBJ1-1, with D possibly TRBD1 on 5 matching bases. The sequence was obtained from a man aged 35 to 55 with acute COVID-19. Sequences were obtained from PBMCs or T cells enriched from blood (not recorded which). DNA of the CDR3: TGCGCCAGCAGCCAAGATCGCCAATGGGGGGGAACTGAAGCTTTCTTT. It encodes CASSQDRQWGGTEAFF.